This T cell receptor (beta chain) appears in the sequencing data of a study of cytomegalovirus exposure and HLA in healthy donors (dated 2017 in TCRdb). Concerning the study at large: According to a later analysis, one platform produced both the 100 to 150 validation repertoires and the 670 or so repertoires of the first cohort. High-throughput TCR immunosequencing, statistical association of individual TCRs with disease status, and machine learning were combined to predict cytomegalovirus infection status. The study aimed to test whether cataloging public T cell receptors could reveal signatures of past pathogen exposure. A separate validation cohort of about 110 different subjects was used in addition to the approximately 610-subject first cohort.

Libraries came from the immunoSEQ multiplex PCR assay. The study's processing was this. A statistical classification framework was developed to diagnose cytomegalovirus status using the catalog of TCR beta chain sequences. Drawn from immuneACCESS, this table holds only the in-frame rearrangements with V and J called that TCRdb kept. Clones are partly lost; checked studies trace under half to an unresolved V gene and leave the rest unexplained. V, J and clone size are taken as reported in that table, and D and trimming were inferred from the DNA itself. Present in this sample are tens of thousands of clones, more than 70% of which were seen just once. The ten largest clones take up more than 0.95% of the sample. Donors formed part of the validation cohort, which comprised 120 subjects and was distinct from the first cohort of under 850 subjects. The CDR3 contains 11 residues, cysteine and phenylalanine counted. Left in the record is the CDR3 DNA by itself, 33 bases read in frame from the first base. Trimming takes 4 bases from V and 5 bases from J, and the germline ends sit 6 bases apart. Based on the germline V gene (reference sequence), the CDR1 and CDR2 sequences are DFQATT and SNEGSKA.

General findings and caveats noted by the study authors: Most TCR sequences were seen in very few donors, while some public TCRs were found in many individuals. According to the authors, the approach could potentially be generalized to other disease states and immunological phenotypes. The classifier was reported to diagnose cytomegalovirus status with high specificity and sensitivity in both the original and validation cohorts. In vitro tests confirmed that a few of the cytomegalovirus-associated TCR beta chains recognize cytomegalovirus antigens. A later analysis lacked HLA typing for the validation cohort, so it scored co-occurrence in that cohort across all 110 or so repertoires. In the study, approximately 160 TCR beta chains were listed as associated with cytomegalovirus. Subsequent analysis determined that TCRs grouped into clusters in the first cohort also showed a tendency toward co-occurrence across the approximately 120 validation repertoires, and roughly 95% of cluster scores exceeded 0.

Turning to this clone: This receptor's antigen is unknown. No per-base quality is available; no much larger clone lies one base away.

This TCR was sampled from a woman younger than 35 in good health and CMV-seronegative. This sequence uses TRBV20-1 and TRBJ2-1, with no reliable assignment of the D segment. The source material was PBMCs. The DNA sequence is TGCAGTGCTACCCCTAACAATGAGCAGTTCTTC. Its translation reads: CSATPNNEQFF.